This T cell receptor beta chain originates from a study of shared clonotypes between healthy human individuals. General study findings and limits: The study sampled only blood, and tissue repertoires likely differ.

About this clone itself: Antigen specificity is unknown.

There are 13 residues in the CDR3. Germline lookup yields CDR1 LGHNA and CDR2 YNFKEQ. V lost 2 bases and J 6 bases, leaving 9 bases between the germline ends. Scientists sequenced DNA from unsorted PBMC on ten immunoSEQ deep assay plates. Repertoires were generated with immunoSEQ multiplex PCR, while TCRdb's copy carries only in-frame clones and drops some. Here the sample spans about 470,000 clones, around 79% being singletons. Material: PBMCs. This chain connects TRBV4-2 to TRBJ2-3; D is ambiguous. The origin of this receptor is a woman aged 35 to 49 in good health. Some clones in this sample may be carry-over from other donors' samples. The CDR3 loop is CASSQRLGDTQYF. The CDR3 DNA is TGTGCCAGCAGCCAACGCTTGGGGGATACGCAGTATTTT.